Sequencing of this T cell receptor beta chain was carried out in a study of control samples from healthy donors and cancer patients. The repertoire was sequenced with immunoSEQ multiplex PCR; TCRdb's copy has only in-frame clones and lacks some. This table has 110,000 to 150,000 clones, 89% appearing once. The CDR3 sequence is 17 residues long. Germline loops: CDR1 MGHRA, CDR2 YSYEKL. V was trimmed by 3 bases and J by 0 bases, leaving 12 bases between them. The gene calls are TRBV4-1 and TRBJ2-6; D possibly uses TRBD1 or TRBD2 (5 bases each). Sequencing was done on a sample of blood. This receptor was taken from a man aged 25 to 40 in good health. The CDR3 region has the DNA TGCGCCAGCAGCCACCTGACGGGGACCTCTGGGGCCAACGTCCTGACTTTC. Amino acids: CASSHLTGTSGANVLTF.